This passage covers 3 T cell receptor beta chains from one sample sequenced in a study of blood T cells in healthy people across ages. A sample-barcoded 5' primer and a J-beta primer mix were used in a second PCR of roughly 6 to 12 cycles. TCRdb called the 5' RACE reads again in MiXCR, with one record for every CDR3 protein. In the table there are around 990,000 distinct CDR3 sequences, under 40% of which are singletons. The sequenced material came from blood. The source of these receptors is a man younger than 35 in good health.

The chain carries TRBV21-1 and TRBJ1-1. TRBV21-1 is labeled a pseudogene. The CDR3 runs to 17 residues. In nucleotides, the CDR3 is TGTGCGCCGACTTGGGCTGAGAGGGATTTCGGGAACACTGAAGCTTTCTTT. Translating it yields CAPTWAERDFGNTEAFF.

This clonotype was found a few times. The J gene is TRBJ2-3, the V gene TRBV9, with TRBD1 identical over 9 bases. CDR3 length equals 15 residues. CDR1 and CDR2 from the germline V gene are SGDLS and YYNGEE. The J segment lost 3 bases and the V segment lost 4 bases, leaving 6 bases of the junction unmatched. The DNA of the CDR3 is TGTGCCAGCAGCCTTACAGGGGGCCAAACAGATACGCAGTATTTT. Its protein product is CASSLTGGQTDTQYF.

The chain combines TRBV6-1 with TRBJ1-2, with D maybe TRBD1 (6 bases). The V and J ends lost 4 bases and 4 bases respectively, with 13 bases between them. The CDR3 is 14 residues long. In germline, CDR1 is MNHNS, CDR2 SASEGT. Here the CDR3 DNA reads TGTGCCAGCAGTGTCGGGGGCGCGGCCTATGGCTACACCTTC. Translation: CASSVGGAAYGYTF.